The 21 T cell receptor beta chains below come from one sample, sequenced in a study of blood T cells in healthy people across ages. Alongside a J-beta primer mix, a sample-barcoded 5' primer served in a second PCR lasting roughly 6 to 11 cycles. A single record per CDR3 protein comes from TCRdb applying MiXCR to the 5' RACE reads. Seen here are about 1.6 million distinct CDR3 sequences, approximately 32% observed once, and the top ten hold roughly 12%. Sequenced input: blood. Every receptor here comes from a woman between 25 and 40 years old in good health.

CDR3 DNA: TGCGCCAGCAGCTTGCTTGGCGGGGGGGAAAGCTCCTACAATGAGCAGTTCTTC. Translation gives CASSLLGGGESSYNEQFF. This sequence joins TRBV5-1 and TRBJ2-1; 9 bases are a match to TRBD2. Trimming at V came to 1 base and at J to 0 bases, leaving 8 bases not matched to a gene. This CDR3 is 18 amino acids long. Germline V lookup: CDR1 SGHRS, CDR2 YFSETQ.

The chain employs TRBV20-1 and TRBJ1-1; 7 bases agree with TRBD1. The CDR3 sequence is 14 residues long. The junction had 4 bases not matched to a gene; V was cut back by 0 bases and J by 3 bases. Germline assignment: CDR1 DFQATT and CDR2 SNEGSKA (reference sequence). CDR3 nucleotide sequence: TGCAGTGCTAGAGAGACAGGGAAGTACACTGAAGCTTTCTTT. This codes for CSARETGKYTEAFF.

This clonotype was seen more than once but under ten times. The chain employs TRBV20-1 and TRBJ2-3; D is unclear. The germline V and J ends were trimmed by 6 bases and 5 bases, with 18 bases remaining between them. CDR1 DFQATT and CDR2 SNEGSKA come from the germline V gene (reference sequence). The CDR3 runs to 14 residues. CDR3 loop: CSAGSAGSIDTQYF. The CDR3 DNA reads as TGCAGTGCAGGTTCGGCAGGATCTATAGATACGCAGTATTTT.

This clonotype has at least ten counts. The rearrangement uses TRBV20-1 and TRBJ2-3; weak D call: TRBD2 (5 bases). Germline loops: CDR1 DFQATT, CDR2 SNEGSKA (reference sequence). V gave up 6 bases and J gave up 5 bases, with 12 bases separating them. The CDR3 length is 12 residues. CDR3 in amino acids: CSAEGARDTQYF. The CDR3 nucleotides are TGCAGTGCAGAGGGAGCCAGAGATACGCAGTATTTT.

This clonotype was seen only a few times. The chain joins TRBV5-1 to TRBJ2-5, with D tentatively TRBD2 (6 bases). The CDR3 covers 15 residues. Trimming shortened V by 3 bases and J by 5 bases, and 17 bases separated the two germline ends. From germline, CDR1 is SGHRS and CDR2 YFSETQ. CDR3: CASSWGRGSRETQYF. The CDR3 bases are TGCGCCAGCAGCTGGGGCCGGGGGTCCAGGGAGACCCAGTACTTC.

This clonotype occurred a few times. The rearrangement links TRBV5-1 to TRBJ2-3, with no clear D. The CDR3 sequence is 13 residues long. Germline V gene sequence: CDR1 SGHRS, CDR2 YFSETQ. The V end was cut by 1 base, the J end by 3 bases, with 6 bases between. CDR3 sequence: CASSLRWTDTQYF. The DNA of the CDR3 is TGCGCCAGCAGCTTGAGGTGGACAGATACGCAGTATTTT.

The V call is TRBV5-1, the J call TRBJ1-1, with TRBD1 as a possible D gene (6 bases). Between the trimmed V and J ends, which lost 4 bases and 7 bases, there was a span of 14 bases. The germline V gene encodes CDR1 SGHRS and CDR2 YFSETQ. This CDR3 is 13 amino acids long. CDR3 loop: CASSKTTGFEAFF. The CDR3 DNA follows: TGCGCCAGCAGCAAAACTACAGGGTTTGAAGCTTTCTTT. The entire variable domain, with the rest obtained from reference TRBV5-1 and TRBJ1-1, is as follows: KAGVTQTPRYLIKTRGQQVTLSCSPISGHRSVSWYQQTPGQGLQFLFEYFSETQRNKGNFPGRFSGRQFSNSRSEMNVSTLELGDSALYLCASSKTTGFEAFFGQGTRLTVV.

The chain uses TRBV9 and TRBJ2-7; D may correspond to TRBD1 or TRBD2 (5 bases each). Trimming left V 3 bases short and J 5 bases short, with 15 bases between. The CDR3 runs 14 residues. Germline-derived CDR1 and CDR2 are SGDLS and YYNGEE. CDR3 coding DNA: TGTGCCAGCAGCGGGAGCCCGAGGGGAGACGAGCAGTACTTC. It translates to CASSGSPRGDEQYF.

CDR3 DNA: TGTGCCAGCAGCTTAGTAGCCGGGGGGCCCCACTACGAGCAGTACTTC. It is translated as CASSLVAGGPHYEQYF. This sequence joins TRBV7-8 and TRBJ2-7; D is perhaps TRBD2 (7 bases). Trimming took 1 base from V and 3 from J, leaving 16 bases between them. The CDR3 is made up of 16 amino acids. Germline lookup yields CDR1 SGHVS and CDR2 FQNEAQ. The variable domain in full, completed from reference TRBV7-8 and TRBJ2-7, reads GAGVSQSPRYKVAKRGQDVALRCDPISGHVSLFWYQQALGQGPEFLTYFQNEAQLDKSGLPSDRFFAERPEGSVSTLKIQRTQQEDSAVYLCASSLVAGGPHYEQYFGPGTRLTVT.

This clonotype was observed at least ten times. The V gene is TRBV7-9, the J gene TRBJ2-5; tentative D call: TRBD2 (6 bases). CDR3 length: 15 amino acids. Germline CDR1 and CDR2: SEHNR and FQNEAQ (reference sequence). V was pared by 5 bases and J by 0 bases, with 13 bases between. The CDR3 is CASSQLGLNQETQYF. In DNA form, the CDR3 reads TGTGCCAGCAGCCAATTGGGACTTAACCAAGAGACCCAGTACTTC.

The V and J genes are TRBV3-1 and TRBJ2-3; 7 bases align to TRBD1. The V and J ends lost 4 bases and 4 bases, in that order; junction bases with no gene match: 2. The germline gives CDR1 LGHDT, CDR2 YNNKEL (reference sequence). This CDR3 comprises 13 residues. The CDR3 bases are TGTGCCAGCAGCCCGACAGGGTCAGATACGCAGTATTTT. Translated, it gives CASSPTGSDTQYF.

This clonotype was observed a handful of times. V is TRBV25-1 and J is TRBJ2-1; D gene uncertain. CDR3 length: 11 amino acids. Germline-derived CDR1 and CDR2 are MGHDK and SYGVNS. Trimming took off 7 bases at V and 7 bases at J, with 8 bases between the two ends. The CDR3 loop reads CASIAGNEQFF. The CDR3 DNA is TGTGCCAGCATCGCCGGGAATGAGCAGTTCTTC. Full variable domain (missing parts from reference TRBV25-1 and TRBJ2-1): EADIYQTPRYLVIGTGKKITLECSQTMGHDKMYWYQQDPGMELHLIHYSYGVNSTEKGDLSSESTVSRIRTEHFPLTLESARPSHTSQYLCASIAGNEQFFGPGTRLTVL.

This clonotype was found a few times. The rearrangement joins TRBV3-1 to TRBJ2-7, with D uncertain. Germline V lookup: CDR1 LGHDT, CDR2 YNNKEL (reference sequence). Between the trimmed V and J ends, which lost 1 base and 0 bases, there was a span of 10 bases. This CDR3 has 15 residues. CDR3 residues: CASSQAYGDSYEQYF. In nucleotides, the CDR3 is TGTGCCAGCAGCCAAGCCTACGGAGACTCCTACGAGCAGTACTTC.

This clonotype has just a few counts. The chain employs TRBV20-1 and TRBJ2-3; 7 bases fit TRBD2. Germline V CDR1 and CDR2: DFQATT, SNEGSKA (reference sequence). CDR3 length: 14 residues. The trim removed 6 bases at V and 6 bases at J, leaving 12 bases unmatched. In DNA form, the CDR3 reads TGCAGTGCCTTACTTAGCGGGTCCGGGGATACGCAGTATTTT. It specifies CSALLSGSGDTQYF.

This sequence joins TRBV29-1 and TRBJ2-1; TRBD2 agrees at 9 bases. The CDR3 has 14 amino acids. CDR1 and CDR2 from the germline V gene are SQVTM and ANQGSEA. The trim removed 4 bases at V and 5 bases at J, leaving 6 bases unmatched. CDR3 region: CSVVAGEANNEQFF. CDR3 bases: TGCAGCGTTGTAGCGGGAGAGGCTAACAATGAGCAGTTCTTC.

DNA for the CDR3: TGCGCCAGCAGCTTGGAGGGCCCAGGGGCTGGCGGGGAGCTGTTTTTT. It encodes CASSLEGPGAGGELFF. This rearrangement joins TRBV5-1 to TRBJ2-2; D might be TRBD1 (6 bases). CDR1 and CDR2 (germline): SGHRS, YFSETQ. Trimming removed 0 bases from V and 7 bases from J, with 16 bases in between. The length of the CDR3 is 16 residues.

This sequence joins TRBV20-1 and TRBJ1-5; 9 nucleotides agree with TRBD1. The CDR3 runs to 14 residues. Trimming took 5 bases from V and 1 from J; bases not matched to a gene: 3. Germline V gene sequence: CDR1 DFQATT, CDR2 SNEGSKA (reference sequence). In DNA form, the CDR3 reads TGCAGTGCTCAGGACAGGGGCAGCAATCAGCCCCAGCATTTT. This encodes CSAQDRGSNQPQHF.

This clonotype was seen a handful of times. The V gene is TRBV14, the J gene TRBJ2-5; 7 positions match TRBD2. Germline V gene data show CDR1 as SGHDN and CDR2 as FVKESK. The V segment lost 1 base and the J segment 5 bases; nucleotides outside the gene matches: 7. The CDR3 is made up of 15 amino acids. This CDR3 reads CASSQVTGGAETQYF. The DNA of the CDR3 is TGTGCCAGCAGCCAAGTTACGGGAGGTGCGGAGACCCAGTACTTC.

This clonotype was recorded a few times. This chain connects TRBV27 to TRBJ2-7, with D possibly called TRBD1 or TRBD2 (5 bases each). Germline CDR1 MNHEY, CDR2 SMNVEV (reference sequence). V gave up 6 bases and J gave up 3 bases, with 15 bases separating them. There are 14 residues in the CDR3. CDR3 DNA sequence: TGTGCCAGCAGCACGCACCGGGACCTCTACGAGCAGTACTTC. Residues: CASSTHRDLYEQYF.

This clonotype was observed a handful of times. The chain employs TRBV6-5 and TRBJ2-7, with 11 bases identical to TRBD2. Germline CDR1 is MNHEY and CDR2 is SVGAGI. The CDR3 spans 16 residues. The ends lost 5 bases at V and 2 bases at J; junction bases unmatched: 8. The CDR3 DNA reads TGTGCCAGCAGTCCGAGACTAGCGGGGCCAACCTACGAGCAGTACTTC. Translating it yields CASSPRLAGPTYEQYF.

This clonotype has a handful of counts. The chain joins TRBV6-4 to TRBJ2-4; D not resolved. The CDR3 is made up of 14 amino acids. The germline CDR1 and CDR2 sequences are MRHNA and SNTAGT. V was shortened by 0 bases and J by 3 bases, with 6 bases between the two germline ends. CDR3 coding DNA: TGTGCCAGCAGTGACTCTCCGGGCAAAAACATTCAGTACTTC. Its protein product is CASSDSPGKNIQYF.